The following is a T cell receptor beta chain sequence with its context. This entry comes from a study of CD8 T cells in Susac syndrome. The V gene's germline CDR1 is GTSNPN and CDR2 SVGIG (reference sequence). The junction had 7 bases not matched to a gene; V was cut back by 2 bases and J by 9 bases. This CDR3 comprises 15 residues. Sequencing targeted TCR beta in blood CD8+ and CD4+ T cells. Negative isolation yielded CD4+ and CD8+ T cells, and FACS enriched TEMRA cells. Reverse transcription of roughly 0.45 to 1 ug RNA was performed with random hexamers. It was immunoSEQ multiplex PCR that amplified TCR beta CDR3 across 54 Vbeta and 13 Jbeta. TCRdb processed the immunoSEQ multiplex PCR reads anew with MiXCR; each CDR3 protein has one entry. The sample yields 180,000 or so distinct CDR3 sequences, about 95% seen once.

This sequence originates from a human donor in good health. V is TRBV30 and J is TRBJ2-2; 12 positions match TRBD2. The sequencing sample was made of CD4+ T cells from PBMCs. CDR3 region: CAWSLLAGGSRELFF. The CDR3 DNA reads TGTGCCTGGAGTCTACTAGCGGGAGGATCCAGGGAGCTGTTTTTT. The variable domain in full, completed from reference TRBV30 and TRBJ2-2, reads SQTIHQWPATLVQPVGSPLSLECTVEGTSNPNLYWYRQAAGRGLQLLFYSVGIGQISSEVPQNLSASRPQDRQFILSSKKLLLSDSGFYLCAWSLLAGGSRELFFGEGSRLTVL.